This passage covers 12 T cell receptor beta chains from one sample sequenced in a study of T cell responses to AZD1222 COVID-19 vaccine. Method: immunoSEQ multiplex PCR; TCRdb's copy keeps in-frame clones and lacks some. The sample holds fewer than 95,000 clones, 89% seen once. The sequencing here drew on peripheral blood, taken 28 days after the second AZD1222 dose. The receptors shown here come from an adult who received the AZD1222 COVID-19 vaccine.

The chain employs TRBV18 and TRBJ1-1; no firm D call. Trimming removed 6 bases from V and 1 base from J, with 12 bases in between. The CDR3 loop spans 14 amino acids. Germline lookup yields CDR1 KGHSH and CDR2 LQKENI. The CDR3 DNA follows: TGTGCCAGCTCTCCGCCGCGGGCGAACACTGAAGCTTTCTTT. It specifies CASSPPRANTEAFF. The variable domain in full, with the rest retrieved from reference TRBV18 and TRBJ1-1, is NAGVMQNPRHLVRRRGQEARLRCSPMKGHSHVYWYRQLPEEGLKFMVYLQKENIIDESGMPKERFSAEFPKEGPSILRIQQVVRGDSAAYFCASSPPRANTEAFFGQGTRLTVV.

V and J are TRBV5-1 and TRBJ2-1, with TRBD1 as a possible D gene (6 bases). There are 12 residues in the CDR3. Germline CDR1 SGHRS, CDR2 YFSETQ. The V end lost 4 bases, the J end lost 7 bases, and 9 bases lay between the germline ends. Here the CDR3 reads CASSSGQNEQFF. CDR3 bases: TGCGCCAGCAGCAGCGGACAGAATGAGCAGTTCTTC.

As regards this clone: This CDR3 is also generated by other DNA sequences in the sample. V and J are TRBV19 and TRBJ1-1; D remains unclear. The CDR3 totals 12 residues. V shed 3 bases and J shed 2 bases, with 4 bases lying between them. Germline V gives CDR1 LNHDA, CDR2 SQIVND (reference sequence). The CDR3 spells CASSMGNTEAFF. The CDR3 bases are TGTGCCAGTAGTATGGGAAACACTGAAGCTTTCTTT.

The V call is TRBV11-2, the J call TRBJ1-2, with a weak D call TRBD1 (5 bases). The germline V gene has CDR1 SGHAT and CDR2 FQNNGV. V was clipped by 2 bases and J by 2 bases, with 15 bases between them. The CDR3 has 16 residues. CDR3 region: CASSLRGGVINYGYTF. DNA for the CDR3: TGTGCCAGCAGCTTACGGGGGGGAGTGATAAACTATGGCTACACCTTC.

The rearrangement joins TRBV11-2 to TRBJ2-7; D is undetermined. The length of the CDR3 is 14 residues. V lost 0 bases and J 1 base, leaving 7 bases between the germline ends. Germline loops: CDR1 SGHAT, CDR2 FQNNGV. The chain's CDR3 is CASSLEVWSYEQYF. The CDR3 DNA reads TGTGCCAGCAGCTTAGAGGTTTGGTCCTACGAGCAGTACTTC.

The chain employs TRBV5-1 and TRBJ1-1, with D tentatively TRBD1 (5 bases). The V end was cut by 9 bases, the J end by 0 bases, with 18 bases between. Per germline, CDR1 SGHRS and CDR2 YFSETQ. The CDR3 spans 15 residues. The CDR3 region has the DNA TGCGCCACCAGAAGGACAACAGGAATGAACACTGAAGCTTTCTTT. Translated: CATRRTTGMNTEAFF.

This chain links TRBV10-2 with TRBJ1-6, with TRBD1 matching over 7 bases. The germline CDR1 and CDR2 sequences are WSHSY and SAAADI. The ends lost 6 bases at V and 9 bases at J; junction bases unmatched: 5. The CDR3 loop spans 13 amino acids. The CDR3 here is CASSQGGASPLHF. DNA of the CDR3: TGCGCCAGCAGCCAGGGGGGCGCTTCACCCCTCCACTTT.

Notes on this clone: Within the sample, other DNA sequences also encode this same CDR3. J is TRBJ1-6 and V is TRBV7-3, with a tentative D call TRBD1 (5 bases). This CDR3 contains 14 residues. The V end lost 2 bases, the J end lost 4 bases, and 6 bases lay between the germline ends. CDR1 and CDR2 from the germline V gene are SGHTA and FQGTGA. CDR3 amino acids: CASSLQGYNSPLHF. The CDR3 nucleotides are TGTGCCAGCAGCTTACAGGGTTATAATTCACCCCTCCACTTT.

The J gene is TRBJ1-4, the V gene TRBV11-2; D unclear. In germline, CDR1 is SGHAT, CDR2 FQNNGV. The V end was cut by 6 bases, the J end by 1 base, with 9 bases between. The CDR3 totals 14 residues. The CDR3 DNA sequence: TGTGCCAGCAGTATAATAGGAACTAATGAAAAACTGTTTTTT. It yields the protein CASSIIGTNEKLFF.

The chain joins TRBV6-4 to TRBJ1-1, with D uncertain. The CDR3 is 14 residues long. V was clipped by 7 bases and J by 1 base, with 13 bases between them. The germline CDR1 and CDR2 sequences are MRHNA and SNTAGT. The CDR3 spells CASINWVGNTEAFF. In DNA form, the CDR3 reads TGTGCCAGCATCAACTGGGTAGGGAACACTGAAGCTTTCTTT.

The V and J genes are TRBV18 and TRBJ1-1; D possibly corresponds to TRBD1 (5 bases). The CDR3 is made up of 17 amino acids. Trimming shortened V by 0 bases and J by 5 bases, and 19 bases separated the two germline ends. The V gene's germline CDR1 is KGHSH and CDR2 LQKENI. CDR3: CASSPPGGARARTEAFF. The CDR3 DNA reads as TGTGCCAGCTCACCACCTGGCGGGGCCAGGGCCAGGACTGAAGCTTTCTTT.

The chain carries TRBV5-5 and TRBJ2-7; 8 bases align to TRBD1. J was trimmed by 6 bases and V by 4 bases; bases with no gene match: 9. This CDR3 region has 14 residues. Germline values: CDR1 SGHKS, CDR2 YYEKEE (reference sequence). CDR3 protein: CASSPGQGIREQYF. CDR3 nucleotides: TGTGCCAGCAGCCCTGGACAGGGAATACGCGAGCAGTACTTC.